These 15 T cell receptor beta chains came from one sample sequenced in a study of shared clonotypes between healthy human individuals. Method: immunoSEQ multiplex PCR; TCRdb's copy keeps in-frame clones and lacks some. Counted here are approximately 1.1 million clones, around 82% occurring once; the ten biggest clones make up approximately 0.52%. Input material: memory CD4+ T cells from PBMCs. Described subset: CD45RA-negative fraction. The receptors were gathered from a man aged 18 to 35 in good health. Some clones in this sample may be carry-over from other donors' samples.

J is TRBJ2-2 and V is TRBV27, with D perhaps matching TRBD2 (5 bases). V lost 6 bases, J lost 5 bases, and 19 bases lay in between. The CDR3 is 16 amino acids. Germline CDR1 and CDR2: MNHEY and SMNVEV (reference sequence). CDR3: CASSRWVSGNTGELFF. The CDR3 region has the DNA TGTGCCAGCAGCCGATGGGTCTCGGGGAATACCGGGGAGCTGTTTTTT.

This CDR3 is CASSLGAIRTDTQYF. The CDR3 DNA reads TGTGCCAGCAGCCTCGGGGCGATTAGGACAGATACGCAGTATTTT. The chain recombines TRBV7-9 with TRBJ2-3; D possibly matches TRBD1 or TRBD2 (5 bases each). CDR3 length equals 15 residues. Trimming left V 5 bases short and J 3 bases short, with 15 bases between. Germline V lookup: CDR1 SEHNR, CDR2 FQNEAQ (reference sequence).

The J gene is TRBJ1-3, the V gene TRBV18, with unresolved D. V was cut by 4 bases and J by 0 bases, with 10 bases left in between. This CDR3 is 15 amino acids long. Germline values: CDR1 KGHSH, CDR2 LQKENI. DNA of the CDR3: TGTGCCAGCTCACTTTTTCCGATCTCTGGAAACACCATATATTTT. Translated, it gives CASSLFPISGNTIYF.

The chain is built from TRBV5-4 and TRBJ2-3, with 10 bases identical to TRBD2. Germline assignment: CDR1 SGHNT and CDR2 YYREEE (reference sequence). CDR3 size: 19 residues. V lost 0 bases, J lost 3 bases, and 13 bases stayed unmatched. The CDR3 region is CASSLGASGRTFGTDTQYF. In DNA form, the CDR3 reads TGTGCCAGCAGCTTGGGGGCTAGCGGGAGAACATTCGGAACAGATACGCAGTATTTT. The variable domain in full, with the rest retrieved from reference TRBV5-4 and TRBJ2-3, is ETGVTQSPTHLIKTRGQQVTLRCSSQSGHNTVSWYQQALGQGPQFIFQYYREEENGRGNFPPRFSGLQFPNYSSELNVNALELDDSALYLCASSLGASGRTFGTDTQYFGPGTRLTVL.

The chain recombines TRBV27 with TRBJ2-1, with 8 bases that match TRBD1. The V and J ends lost 6 bases and 0 bases, in that order; junction bases with no gene match: 4. This CDR3 has 15 residues. Germline CDR1 and CDR2: MNHEY and SMNVEV (reference sequence). The chain's CDR3 is CASSAQGASYNEQFF. The CDR3 bases are TGTGCCAGCAGCGCCCAGGGGGCCTCCTACAATGAGCAGTTCTTC.

This clone was seen more than once but under ten times. J is TRBJ1-2 and V is TRBV5-5, with a weak D call TRBD1 (5 bases). V was trimmed by 4 bases and J by 6 bases, leaving 16 bases between them. This CDR3 spans 14 amino acids. Germline loops: CDR1 SGHKS, CDR2 YYEKEE (reference sequence). CDR3 amino acids: CASSNHLRGDGYTF. Written as DNA, the CDR3 is TGTGCCAGCAGCAACCACCTCCGAGGGGATGGCTACACCTTC.

V gene TRBV19 combines with J gene TRBJ2-1, with TRBD1 matching over 7 bases. Germline lookup yields CDR1 LNHDA and CDR2 SQIVND (reference sequence). This CDR3 region has 19 residues. The V and J ends lost 3 bases and 0 bases, in that order; junction bases with no gene match: 14. The CDR3 region is CASSIRPGGVKSSYNEQFF. CDR3 in DNA: TGTGCCAGTAGTATCAGACCAGGGGGAGTTAAAAGCTCCTACAATGAGCAGTTCTTC.

This clone came up many times. The rearrangement uses TRBV4-2 and TRBJ2-3; D call uncertain. CDR1 LGHNA and CDR2 YNFKEQ come from the germline V gene. Trimming shortened V by 5 bases and J by 6 bases, and 21 bases separated the two germline ends. The CDR3 consists of 16 residues. Here the CDR3 reads CASSSRVQLASDTQYF. The CDR3 DNA reads as TGTGCCAGCAGCTCTAGGGTACAGCTGGCCAGCGATACGCAGTATTTT.

The chain links TRBV30 to TRBJ2-2; D gene unclear. Trimming removed 0 bases at V and 1 base at J, with 6 bases between. The CDR3 is 14 residues long. Germline CDR1 is GTSNPN and CDR2 is SVGIG (reference sequence). CDR3 region: CAWSVNLNTGELFF. The CDR3 coding sequence is TGTGCCTGGAGTGTAAACTTGAACACCGGGGAGCTGTTTTTT.

The chain joins TRBV25-1 to TRBJ2-5; D unresolved. This CDR3 has 14 residues. Between the trimmed V and J ends, which lost 1 base and 3 bases, there was a span of 9 bases. Germline CDR1 reads MGHDK; CDR2 reads SYGVNS. In DNA form, the CDR3 reads TGTGCCAGCAGTGAATTAACCACAGAAGAGACCCAGTACTTC. Translation gives CASSELTTEETQYF.

The chain has TRBV10-1 and TRBJ2-4; no clear D gene. The V gene's germline CDR1 is WNHNN and CDR2 SYGVQD (reference sequence). The CDR3 loop spans 20 amino acids. The germline V and J ends were trimmed by 0 bases and 0 bases, with 21 bases remaining between them. CDR3 region: CASSESRAGPTILAKNIQYF. DNA for the CDR3: TGCGCCAGCAGTGAGTCGAGAGCCGGCCCCACGATTTTAGCCAAAAACATTCAGTACTTC.

The chain employs TRBV10-1 and TRBJ2-1; 10 positions match TRBD2. Germline-derived CDR1 and CDR2 are WNHNN and SYGVQD (reference sequence). There are 16 residues in the CDR3. Losses at the gene ends were 4 bases for V and 2 bases for J; bases not matched to a gene: 5. DNA of the CDR3: TGCGCCAGCAGTGGCTCTAGCGGGAGCACCTACAATGAGCAGTTCTTC. This codes for CASSGSSGSTYNEQFF.

This chain links TRBV6-6 with TRBJ1-2, with unresolved D. The V end was cut by 7 bases, the J end by 8 bases, with 23 bases between. The CDR3 covers 15 residues. CDR1 is MNHNY and CDR2 is SVGAGI in the germline V gene (reference sequence). In DNA form, the CDR3 reads TGTGCCAGCACCCAAAGTCTGCTGGGAAAGGGCGGCTACACCTTC. This gives the protein CASTQSLLGKGGYTF.

This chain connects TRBV5-5 to TRBJ1-5; a weak D match, TRBD1 (5 bases). The germline CDR1 and CDR2 sequences are SGHKS and YYEKEE (reference sequence). Between the trimmed V and J ends, which lost 2 bases and 3 bases, there was a span of 15 bases. This CDR3 is built from 16 residues. CDR3 DNA sequence: TGTGCCAGCAGCTTCGCCATGGGGGGAAACAATCAGCCCCAGCATTTT. It specifies CASSFAMGGNNQPQHF. The full variable domain, rest sourced from reference TRBV5-5 and TRBJ1-5, is DAGVTQSPTHLIKTRGQQVTLRCSPISGHKSVSWYQQVLGQGPQFIFQYYEKEERGRGNFPDRFSARQFPNYSSELNVNALLLGDSALYLCASSFAMGGNNQPQHFGDGTRLSIL.

The rearrangement links TRBV20-1 to TRBJ1-1; 7 bases fit TRBD1. Germline CDR1 is DFQATT and CDR2 is SNEGSKA (reference sequence). Losses at the gene ends were 6 bases for V and 11 bases for J; bases not matched to a gene: 6. The CDR3 runs to 10 residues. The CDR3 DNA reads as TGCAGTGCAGGGGACAGCGCGGCTTTCTTT. As protein: CSAGDSAAFF.